One and the same sample provided the 21 T cell receptor beta chains below, sequenced in a study of blood T cell repertoires in COVID-19. Only in-frame clones appear in the TCRdb table, and some are missing; sequencing was by immunoSEQ multiplex PCR. The table shows 100,000 to 120,000 clones, with 80% to 90% occurring only once. Source material: peripheral blood. These receptor sequences come from a woman aged 50 to 65 with acute or convalescent COVID-19.

The chain is built from TRBV19 and TRBJ1-2, with unresolved D. Trimming stripped 5 bases from V and 2 bases from J, with 18 bases between. CDR1 and CDR2 from the germline V gene are LNHDA and SQIVND (reference sequence). The CDR3 covers 16 residues. For the CDR3, the DNA is TGTGCCAGTAGTCCGACCGGTTTCCCCGGGAACTATGGCTACACCTTC. This sequence encodes CASSPTGFPGNYGYTF.

The CDR3 loop reads CASSQEPKLARADTQYF. CDR3 coding DNA: TGTGCCAGCAGCCAAGAACCCAAGCTAGCTCGGGCAGATACGCAGTATTTT. The chain joins TRBV3-1 (or the pseudogene TRBV3-2) to TRBJ2-3, with TRBD2 as a possible D gene (5 bases). The CDR3 runs to 17 residues. The V and J ends lost 0 bases and 4 bases respectively, with 17 bases between them. The germline CDR1 and CDR2 sequences are LGHDT and YNNKEL (reference sequence).

The chain uses TRBV12-3 or TRBV12-4 and TRBJ1-2, with TRBD1 as a possible D gene (5 bases). The CDR3 has 13 amino acids. V was trimmed by 3 bases and J by 5 bases, leaving 10 bases between them. CDR3 region: CASSFGGGYGYTF. The CDR3 coding sequence is TGTGCCAGCAGTTTCGGCGGGGGGTATGGCTACACCTTC.

The chain is built from TRBV5-1 and TRBJ2-1; the match to TRBD2 covers 14 bases. The CDR3 totals 17 residues. Germline loops: CDR1 SGHRS, CDR2 YFSETQ. J lost 6 bases, V lost 3 bases, and 8 bases had no gene match. CDR3 coding DNA: TGCGCCAGCAGCTGGGTCCCCGGGACTAGCGGGGGCAATGAGCAGTTCTTC. It translates to CASSWVPGTSGGNEQFF.

The chain links TRBV5-8 to TRBJ2-7; TRBD1 is a possible D gene (6 bases). The ends were cut back, 6 bases at V and 4 bases at J, with 14 bases in the middle. Germline V gene lookup returns CDR1 SGHTS and CDR2 YDEGEE. The CDR3 has 13 amino acids. CDR3 sequence (DNA): TGTGCCAGCAAAGAAAGGACAGAGTACGAGCAGTACTTC. As protein: CASKERTEYEQYF.

The chain uses TRBV2 and TRBJ2-1, with TRBD1 as a possible D gene (6 bases). The germline V gene has CDR1 SNHLY and CDR2 FYNNEI. V lost 5 bases and J 5 bases, leaving 25 bases between the germline ends. The CDR3 is 18 residues long. In DNA, the CDR3 is TGTGCCAGCAGTCTGACTCTGCCTAGGGGGATATGTGACAATGAGCAGTTCTTC. Translated: CASSLTLPRGICDNEQFF.

V is TRBV15 and J is TRBJ2-7; TRBD1 matches 10 bases. Germline trimming cut 3 bases from V and 4 bases from J; bases unmatched to any gene: 12. CDR1 and CDR2 from the germline V gene are LNHNV and YYDKDF (reference sequence). This CDR3 comprises 17 residues. The CDR3 sequence: CATSSVRDRGFFYEQYF. CDR3 sequence (DNA): TGTGCCACCAGCAGCGTCCGGGACAGGGGATTCTTTTACGAGCAGTACTTC.

CDR3 sequence: CASSPGQGAREKLFF. CDR3 bases: TGTGCCAGCAGCCCGGGACAGGGGGCGAGAGAAAAACTGTTTTTT. This chain connects TRBV7-9 to TRBJ1-4; TRBD1 matches 12 bases. V dropped 5 bases and J dropped 8; count of bases not matched to a gene: 6. CDR3 length: 15 residues. Germline CDR1 SEHNR, CDR2 FQNEAQ (reference sequence). The entire variable domain, with the rest obtained from reference TRBV7-9 and TRBJ1-4, is as follows: DTGVSQNPRHKITKRGQNVTFRCDPISEHNRLYWYRQTLGQGPEFLTYFQNEAQLEKSRLLSDRFSAERPKGSFSTLEIQRTEQGDSAMYLCASSPGQGAREKLFFGSGTQLSVL.

The CDR3 bases are TGTGCCAGTAGTCCCCAGGGGGTCCCTACTGATGGCTACACCTTC. Translated: CASSPQGVPTDGYTF. The chain couples TRBV19 to TRBJ1-2, with 7 bases lining up with TRBD1. J was trimmed by 6 bases and V by 5 bases; bases with no gene match: 12. The length of the CDR3 is 15 residues. The germline gives CDR1 LNHDA, CDR2 SQIVND (reference sequence).

The chain links TRBV16 to TRBJ2-7; 7 bases are shared with TRBD2. The CDR3 runs to 17 residues. The germline CDR1 and CDR2 sequences are KGHSY and FQNENV. V shed 4 bases and J 7 bases; nucleotides not matched to a gene: 19. The DNA for the CDR3 is TGTGCCAGCAGCCCCCTGGAAGGACTAGGGAACCTAAGGGAGCAGTACTTC. It is translated as CASSPLEGLGNLREQYF.

The CDR3 DNA follows: TGTGCCAGCAGTTTCCCCGGGACTAGCGGGAGGAGGGCAGATACGCAGTATTTT. Translating gives CASSFPGTSGRRADTQYF. The chain joins TRBV7-9 to TRBJ2-3; 15 bases are a match to TRBD2. The CDR3 consists of 18 residues. CDR1 is SEHNR and CDR2 is FQNEAQ in the germline V gene (reference sequence). Trimming at V came to 6 bases and at J to 4 bases, leaving 11 bases not matched to a gene.

The chain couples TRBV28 to TRBJ1-2, with 12 bases aligning to TRBD1. Trimming took 5 bases from V and 7 from J; bases not matched to a gene: 8. Germline CDR1 and CDR2: MDHEN and SYDVKM. CDR3 length equals 15 residues. CDR3 residues: CASSLPLGQGAGYTF. The DNA of the CDR3 is TGTGCCAGCAGTCTCCCGCTGGGACAGGGGGCTGGCTACACCTTC.

This chain links TRBV7-2 with TRBJ2-3; D unclear. V was pared by 6 bases and J by 4 bases, with 8 bases between. The CDR3 covers 12 residues. Germline CDR1 SGHTA, CDR2 FQGNSA. In DNA, the CDR3 is TGTGCCAGCAGTCGTACGGCAGATACGCAGTATTTT. It encodes CASSRTADTQYF.

The chain is built from TRBV7-2 and TRBJ2-3; 7 positions match TRBD2. V shed 0 bases and J 1 base; nucleotides not matched to a gene: 7. The germline V gene encodes CDR1 SGHTA and CDR2 FQGNSA. This CDR3 comprises 17 residues. In DNA form, the CDR3 reads TGTGCCAGCAGCTTAGCGGATAGCGGGTTTCGCACAGATACGCAGTATTTT. Translation gives CASSLADSGFRTDTQYF.

J is TRBJ2-2 and V is TRBV9; TRBD2 might be the D (5 bases). There are 13 residues in the CDR3. The V end was cut by 6 bases, the J end by 7 bases, with 13 bases between. Germline V CDR1 and CDR2: SGDLS, YYNGEE. The CDR3 DNA reads as TGTGCCAGCAAATCCGGGGAAGGCGGGGAGCTGTTTTTT. Amino acids: CASKSGEGGELFF.

The chain carries TRBV7-9 and TRBJ2-5; 7 bases line up with TRBD1. Trimming cost V 5 bases and J 4 bases; bases outside gene matches: 4. The length of the CDR3 is 13 residues. Germline V gene data show CDR1 as SEHNR and CDR2 as FQNEAQ (reference sequence). The CDR3 DNA is TGTGCCAGCAGCGATGGACAGGTAGAGACCCAGTACTTC. Its translation is CASSDGQVETQYF. The full variable domain, with the rest looked up from reference TRBV7-9 and TRBJ2-5, is DTGVSQNPRHKITKRGQNVTFRCDPISEHNRLYWYRQTLGQGPEFLTYFQNEAQLEKSRLLSDRFSAERPKGSFSTLEIQRTEQGDSAMYLCASSDGQVETQYFGPGTRLLVL.

This rearrangement joins TRBV7-6 to TRBJ2-3; 8 bases line up with TRBD2. The germline gives CDR1 SGHVS, CDR2 FNYEAQ. V was pared by 4 bases and J by 0 bases, with 15 bases of the junction left unmatched. The CDR3 runs 19 residues. The CDR3 DNA follows: TGTGCCAGCAGCTCTGAATTAAGCCTAGCGGGTCCTAGCACAGATACGCAGTATTTT. This translates into CASSSELSLAGPSTDTQYF.

J is TRBJ2-1 and V is TRBV28, with TRBD2 identical over 7 bases. V lost 4 bases, J lost 1 base, and 4 bases stayed unmatched. In germline, CDR1 is MDHEN, CDR2 SYDVKM. The length of the CDR3 is 15 residues. DNA of the CDR3: TGTGCCAGCAGTTCGGTGGGGGGGTCCTACAATGAGCAGTTCTTC. It yields the protein CASSSVGGSYNEQFF.

This chain joins TRBV3-1 (or the pseudogene TRBV3-2) and TRBJ1-2; D might be TRBD1 (6 bases). The CDR3 has 14 amino acids. V lost 1 base, J lost 7 bases, and 13 bases lay in between. Germline V CDR1 and CDR2: LGHDT, YNNKEL (reference sequence). CDR3 DNA sequence: TGTGCCAGCAGCCAAGGGGGGGGCATTGGTGGCTACACCTTC. It translates to CASSQGGGIGGYTF.

The gene calls are TRBV19 and TRBJ2-4; 7 bases match TRBD2. With V trimmed by 9 bases and J by 1 base, 6 bases remained unmatched. The CDR3 spans 14 residues. Germline CDR1 LNHDA, CDR2 SQIVND (reference sequence). This chain's CDR3 is CASHVGGAKNIQYF. The CDR3 coding sequence is TGTGCCAGCCACGTCGGGGGGGCCAAAAACATTCAGTACTTC.

The chain joins TRBV19 to TRBJ2-1, with a possible D match to TRBD2 (5 bases). Germline CDR1 LNHDA, CDR2 SQIVND (reference sequence). CDR3 size: 15 residues. The V and J ends lost 4 bases and 7 bases respectively, with 17 bases between them. The CDR3 bases are TGTGCCAGTAGTAAAGGGAACGGGGATTGGAATGAGCAGTTCTTC. It encodes CASSKGNGDWNEQFF.